This is a list of T cell receptor beta chains from one sample in a study of vaccination and CD4 T cells after COVID-19. Their specific antigens are unknown. TCRdb reanalysed the PCR reads using MiXCR and keeps one entry per CDR3 protein. The sample lists about 14,000 distinct CDR3 sequences, around two fifths seen once, with roughly 18% in the top ten. Source material: cultured CD4+ T cells from blood. The origin of the receptors is a human donor with COVID-19. Each CDR3 is given with its conserved first and last residue. A D gene is named only where the DNA matches it firmly. Clone size is not always given. Where it is, it says once, few, many or a class for expanded clones.

CDR3aa | CDR3nt | j_gene | v_gene | abundance | d_gene
CASSLARGGRSNQPQHF | TGTGCCAGCAGTTTGGCCAGAGGGGGTCGGAGCAATCAGCCCCAGCATTTT | TRBJ1-5 | TRBV12-3/TRBV12-4 | . | .
CASTQGGGTGELFF | TGTGCCAGCACCCAAGGGGGGGGCACCGGGGAGCTGTTTTTT | TRBJ2-2 | TRBV6-1 | . | .
CASSLVGTIKDTQYF | TGTGCCAGCAGCTTAGTTGGGACTATCAAAGATACGCAGTATTTT | TRBJ2-3 | TRBV7-2 | . | TRBD2
CASSLEETQYF | TGCGCCAGCAGCTTAGAAGAGACCCAGTACTTC | TRBJ2-5 | TRBV5-1 | few | .
CAISRGPTGDNQPQHF | TGTGCCATCAGTCGGGGACCGACAGGGGACAATCAGCCCCAGCATTTT | TRBJ1-5 | TRBV10-3 | . | TRBD1
CASSHSGGRGNEQFF | TGTGCCAGCAGTCATAGCGGGGGGAGGGGCAATGAGCAGTTCTTC | TRBJ2-1 | TRBV12-3/TRBV12-4 | . | TRBD2
CASSESRIYGYTF | TGTGCCAGCAGTGAATCTCGTATCTATGGCTACACCTTC | TRBJ1-2 | TRBV2 | . | .
CASSHVSGVSSYEQYF | TGTGCCAGTAGTCACGTCAGCGGGGTGAGCTCCTACGAGCAGTACTTC | TRBJ2-7 | TRBV19 | once | TRBD2
CASSERLGAPTEAFF | TGTGCCAGCAGTGAGCGTTTGGGCGCGCCCACTGAAGCTTTCTTT | TRBJ1-1 | TRBV2 | . | .
CASSSPGQGNQPQHF | TGTGCCAGCAGTTCCCCGGGACAGGGAAATCAGCCCCAGCATTTT | TRBJ1-5 | TRBV28 | . | TRBD1
CASSWDSKYGYTF | TGTGCCAGCAGTTGGGACAGCAAGTATGGCTACACCTTC | TRBJ1-2 | TRBV6-5 | few | TRBD1
CASSLETQGNYGYTF | TGTGCCAGCAGCTTGGAGACCCAGGGTAACTATGGCTACACCTTC | TRBJ1-2 | TRBV5-4 | . | .
CASSWGETGPEAFF | TGTGCCAGCAGCTGGGGGGAAACAGGGCCTGAAGCTTTCTTT | TRBJ1-1 | TRBV5-8 | few | .
CASSSQLAGTETQYF | TGTGCTAGCAGCTCCCAACTAGCGGGGACGGAGACCCAGTACTTC | TRBJ2-5 | TRBV7-7 | . | TRBD2
CSARAGHTVNTEAFF | TGCAGTGCTAGAGCCGGACATACAGTAAACACTGAAGCTTTCTTT | TRBJ1-1 | TRBV20-1 | few | .
CASTLSFNTEAFF | TGTGCCAGTACCTTGTCGTTTAACACTGAAGCTTTCTTT | TRBJ1-1 | TRBV19 | medium-sized | .
CASSEDRGNYGYTF | TGTGCCAGCAGTGAAGACAGGGGAAACTATGGCTACACCTTC | TRBJ1-2 | TRBV6-1 | . | TRBD1
CASSFRGGVYEQFF | TGTGCCAGCAGCTTTCGGGGGGGTGTATATGAGCAGTTCTTC | TRBJ2-1 | TRBV7-2 | . | TRBD2
CASSSQANTEAFF | TGTGCCAGTAGTTCACAGGCGAACACTGAAGCTTTCTTT | TRBJ1-1 | TRBV19 | . | .
CASKTGLYYEQYF | TGTGCCAGCAAGACAGGGCTATACTACGAGCAGTACTTC | TRBJ2-7 | TRBV6-2/TRBV6-3 | . | TRBD1